The clone carrying this TCR beta chain showed up many times. This entry belongs to a study of blood T cell repertoires in COVID-19. This CDR3 comprises 12 residues. Germline CDR1 SQVTM, CDR2 ANQGSEA. Trimming cost V 8 bases and J 7 bases, with 17 bases left between them. The method was immunoSEQ multiplex PCR; TCRdb's version includes in-frame clones alone and lacks a portion of them. The sample consists of 150,000 to 200,000 clones, about four fifths of them appearing once. The rearrangement links TRBV29-1 to TRBJ2-5; D not resolved. Sequencing used PBMCs or T cells enriched from blood (not recorded which). The receptor's source is a man aged 50-60 years who had recovered from COVID-19. CDR3 loop: CSLYVAIGTQYF. The CDR3 nucleotides are TGCAGCCTCTATGTCGCTATTGGGACCCAGTACTTC.